A selection of T cell receptor beta chains follows, all from one sample in a study of blood T cell repertoires in COVID-19. TCRdb's table, derived via immunoSEQ multiplex PCR, lists solely in-frame clones and lacks some. The table includes fewer than 200,000 clones, around three quarters detected once. Sequencing was performed on PBMCs or T cells enriched from blood (not recorded which). These receptors were obtained from a woman between 65 and 79 years old in a cohort exposed to, infected with or recovered from COVID-19 (not recorded which). The CDR3 runs from the conserved cysteine through the conserved F or W. A D gene is named only where the DNA matches it firmly. Only part of the rows carry a size: once, few, many, or a class if the clone is expanded.

J gene: TRBJ2-5
V gene: TRBV7-2
clone size: .
D gene: .
CDR3 protein: CASSHRGGRQETQYF
CDR3 DNA: TGTGCCAGCAGCCATAGGGGGGGGCGCCAAGAGACCCAGTACTTC

J gene: TRBJ1-5
V gene: TRBV28
clone size: .
D gene: TRBD1
CDR3 protein: CASSWTGNQPQHF
CDR3 DNA: TGTGCCAGCAGTTGGACAGGGAATCAGCCCCAGCATTTT

J gene: TRBJ2-7
V gene: TRBV3-1/TRBV3-2
clone size: once
D gene: TRBD2
CDR3 protein: CASRTSDSEQYF
CDR3 DNA: TGTGCCAGTCGGACTAGCGATAGCGAGCAGTACTTC

J gene: TRBJ2-5
V gene: TRBV7-2
clone size: .
D gene: TRBD2
CDR3 protein: CASSLDLAGGSQYF
CDR3 DNA: TGTGCCAGCAGCTTAGACCTAGCGGGAGGTTCCCAGTACTTC

J gene: TRBJ2-1
V gene: TRBV18
clone size: .
D gene: TRBD2
CDR3 protein: CASSRALAGHNEQFF
CDR3 DNA: TGTGCCAGCTCACGGGCACTAGCGGGTCACAATGAGCAGTTCTTC

J gene: TRBJ2-5
V gene: TRBV30
clone size: .
D gene: TRBD2
CDR3 protein: CAWNTGTSGTQETQYF
CDR3 DNA: TGTGCCTGGAACACCGGGACTAGCGGGACCCAAGAGACCCAGTACTTC

J gene: TRBJ1-4
V gene: TRBV5-4
clone size: .
D gene: TRBD1
CDR3 protein: CASSVRDRGREKLFF
CDR3 DNA: TGTGCCAGCAGCGTCCGGGACAGGGGTCGAGAAAAACTGTTTTTT

J gene: TRBJ2-5
V gene: TRBV15
clone size: .
D gene: TRBD2
CDR3 protein: CATSRAPRGGETQYF
CDR3 DNA: TGTGCCACCAGCAGAGCTCCCCGGGGGGGGGAGACCCAGTACTTC

J gene: TRBJ2-1
V gene: TRBV7-3
clone size: .
D gene: TRBD2
CDR3 protein: CASSLRGGAGREQFF
CDR3 DNA: TGTGCCAGCAGCTTACGGGGGGGCGCAGGGCGTGAGCAGTTCTTC

J gene: TRBJ2-7
V gene: TRBV5-1
clone size: .
D gene: .
CDR3 protein: CASSFVAGYSYEQYF
CDR3 DNA: TGCGCCAGCAGCTTCGTTGCGGGGTACTCCTACGAGCAGTACTTC

J gene: TRBJ2-1
V gene: TRBV19
clone size: once
D gene: TRBD2
CDR3 protein: CASAGASGRGRSSYNEQFF
CDR3 DNA: TGTGCCAGTGCTGGTGCTAGCGGGAGGGGGAGAAGCTCCTACAATGAGCAGTTCTTC

J gene: TRBJ1-1
V gene: TRBV14
clone size: .
D gene: .
CDR3 protein: CASSQEIGLTGNTEAFF
CDR3 DNA: TGTGCCAGCAGCCAAGAAATAGGTCTGACAGGGAACACTGAAGCTTTCTTT

J gene: TRBJ2-1
V gene: TRBV5-1
clone size: .
D gene: TRBD2
CDR3 protein: CASSWTSGRAFHNEQFF
CDR3 DNA: TGCGCCAGCAGCTGGACTAGCGGGAGGGCCTTCCACAATGAGCAGTTCTTC

J gene: TRBJ2-7
V gene: TRBV5-8
clone size: .
D gene: .
CDR3 protein: CASSLRDYEQYF
CDR3 DNA: TGTGCCAGCAGCTTGAGAGATTACGAGCAGTACTTC

J gene: TRBJ1-2
V gene: TRBV28
clone size: once
D gene: TRBD1
CDR3 protein: CASTQGQGRYGYTF
CDR3 DNA: TGTGCCAGCACCCAGGGACAGGGACGTTATGGCTACACCTTC

J gene: TRBJ2-1
V gene: TRBV27
clone size: .
D gene: TRBD2
CDR3 protein: CASLARTSGYNEQFF
CDR3 DNA: TGTGCCAGCTTAGCTAGAACTAGCGGGTACAATGAGCAGTTCTTC

J gene: TRBJ2-7
V gene: TRBV19
clone size: few
D gene: TRBD1
CDR3 protein: CASRAGQGRTYEQYF
CDR3 DNA: TGTGCCAGTAGGGCGGGACAGGGGCGGACCTACGAGCAGTACTTC

J gene: TRBJ2-3
V gene: TRBV12-3/TRBV12-4
clone size: .
D gene: .
CDR3 protein: CASSSSGTDTQYF
CDR3 DNA: TGTGCCAGCAGCTCCTCCGGGACAGATACGCAGTATTTT

J gene: TRBJ1-2
V gene: TRBV5-1
clone size: .
D gene: .
CDR3 protein: CASSLYYGSTNYGYTF
CDR3 DNA: TGCGCCAGCAGCTTGTACTACGGATCGACCAACTATGGCTACACCTTC

J gene: TRBJ1-3
V gene: TRBV13
clone size: .
D gene: .
CDR3 protein: CASTNRESGNTIYF
CDR3 DNA: TGTGCCAGCACGAACAGGGAATCTGGAAACACCATATATTTT

J gene: TRBJ1-2
V gene: TRBV27
clone size: .
D gene: TRBD1
CDR3 protein: CASSFGTGLGYGYTF
CDR3 DNA: TGTGCCAGCAGTTTCGGGACAGGCCTTGGCTATGGCTACACCTTC

J gene: TRBJ2-7
V gene: TRBV11-2
clone size: .
D gene: .
CDR3 protein: CASSQTGFNEQYF
CDR3 DNA: TGTGCCAGCAGCCAAACAGGGTTTAACGAGCAGTACTTC

J gene: TRBJ1-6
V gene: TRBV13
clone size: .
D gene: TRBD1
CDR3 protein: CASSPPGGANSPLHF
CDR3 DNA: TGTGCCAGCAGCCCCCCAGGGGGCGCGAATTCACCCCTCCACTTT

J gene: TRBJ1-2
V gene: TRBV11-2
clone size: few
D gene: TRBD1
CDR3 protein: CASSPGTDSNYGYTF
CDR3 DNA: TGTGCCAGCAGCCCAGGGACAGATTCCAACTATGGCTACACCTTC

J gene: TRBJ2-2
V gene: TRBV28
clone size: once
D gene: TRBD1
CDR3 protein: CASSRLGTAVSGELFF
CDR3 DNA: TGTGCCAGCAGCAGACTCGGGACAGCTGTATCCGGGGAGCTGTTTTTT

J gene: TRBJ2-1
V gene: TRBV7-9
clone size: .
D gene: TRBD2
CDR3 protein: CASSSSGRGRDEQFF
CDR3 DNA: TGTGCCAGCAGCTCAAGCGGGAGGGGAAGAGATGAGCAGTTCTTC

J gene: TRBJ1-4
V gene: TRBV12-5
clone size: .
D gene: .
CDR3 protein: CASGTGTSDEKLFF
CDR3 DNA: TGTGCTAGTGGTACCGGAACTAGCGATGAAAAACTGTTTTTT

J gene: TRBJ2-3
V gene: TRBV6-5
clone size: once
D gene: TRBD1
CDR3 protein: CASSYQGATDTQYF
CDR3 DNA: TGTGCCAGCAGTTACCAGGGGGCCACAGATACGCAGTATTTT

J gene: TRBJ1-1
V gene: TRBV7-2
clone size: .
D gene: TRBD1
CDR3 protein: CASSQQGGFTEAFF
CDR3 DNA: TGTGCCAGCAGTCAACAGGGGGGGTTCACTGAAGCTTTCTTT

J gene: TRBJ2-3
V gene: TRBV11-2
clone size: .
D gene: TRBD2
CDR3 protein: CASSTGTSGADTQYF
CDR3 DNA: TGTGCCAGCAGCACAGGGACTAGCGGCGCGGATACGCAGTATTTT

J gene: TRBJ1-1
V gene: TRBV20-1
clone size: .
D gene: TRBD1
CDR3 protein: CSARVTGWAFF
CDR3 DNA: TGCAGTGCTAGAGTGACAGGGTGGGCTTTCTTT

J gene: TRBJ2-2
V gene: TRBV5-1
clone size: .
D gene: TRBD1
CDR3 protein: CASGLTGGVSGELFF
CDR3 DNA: TGCGCCAGCGGCCTGACAGGGGGCGTTTCCGGGGAGCTGTTTTTT

J gene: TRBJ2-5
V gene: TRBV3-1/TRBV3-2
clone size: .
D gene: .
CDR3 protein: CASSPDQETQYF
CDR3 DNA: TGTGCCAGCAGCCCCGACCAAGAGACCCAGTACTTC

J gene: TRBJ1-5
V gene: TRBV28
clone size: .
D gene: .
CDR3 protein: CASDSGNQPQHF
CDR3 DNA: TGTGCCAGTGACAGTGGGAATCAGCCCCAGCATTTT

J gene: TRBJ2-5
V gene: TRBV28
clone size: .
D gene: .
CDR3 protein: CASSWTVQETQYF
CDR3 DNA: TGTGCCAGCAGCTGGACAGTCCAAGAGACCCAGTACTTC

J gene: TRBJ1-5
V gene: TRBV6-1
clone size: once
D gene: .
CDR3 protein: CASSEGGGRPQHF
CDR3 DNA: TGTGCCAGCAGTGAAGGGGGGGGAAGACCCCAGCATTTT

J gene: TRBJ1-1
V gene: TRBV10-3
clone size: .
D gene: TRBD1
CDR3 protein: CAISESGIGQGGTEAFF
CDR3 DNA: TGTGCCATCAGTGAGTCGGGGATCGGACAGGGGGGCACTGAAGCTTTCTTT

J gene: TRBJ2-3
V gene: TRBV7-8
clone size: .
D gene: TRBD2
CDR3 protein: CASSLGGTSGTHTQYF
CDR3 DNA: TGTGCCAGCAGCCTCGGTGGGACTAGCGGAACACATACGCAGTATTTT

J gene: TRBJ2-2
V gene: TRBV6-5
clone size: once
D gene: TRBD1
CDR3 protein: CASRVRGQGGELFF
CDR3 DNA: TGTGCCAGCAGAGTCAGGGGGCAAGGCGGGGAGCTGTTTTTT

J gene: TRBJ1-2
V gene: TRBV7-8
clone size: .
D gene: .
CDR3 protein: CASSPRNYGYTF
CDR3 DNA: TGTGCCAGCAGCCCCCGTAACTATGGCTACACCTTC

J gene: TRBJ2-5
V gene: TRBV4-3
clone size: .
D gene: .
CDR3 protein: CASSSTLASQETQYF
CDR3 DNA: TGCGCCAGCAGCTCCACCCTAGCGAGCCAAGAGACCCAGTACTTC

J gene: TRBJ1-4
V gene: TRBV2
clone size: .
D gene: TRBD1
CDR3 protein: CASSEVTGGEKLFF
CDR3 DNA: TGTGCCAGCAGTGAAGTAACAGGGGGTGAAAAACTGTTTTTT

J gene: TRBJ2-3
V gene: TRBV7-2
clone size: once
D gene: TRBD1
CDR3 protein: CASSLTGGTDTQYF
CDR3 DNA: TGTGCCAGCAGCTTGACAGGGGGCACAGATACGCAGTATTTT

J gene: TRBJ1-2
V gene: TRBV19
clone size: .
D gene: .
CDR3 protein: CASRTLETYGYTF
CDR3 DNA: TGTGCCAGTAGAACCTTGGAGACCTATGGCTACACCTTC

J gene: TRBJ1-1
V gene: TRBV29-1
clone size: .
D gene: .
CDR3 protein: CSVSRGSRDTEAFF
CDR3 DNA: TGCAGCGTTAGCCGGGGGAGTCGGGACACTGAAGCTTTCTTT

J gene: TRBJ1-1
V gene: TRBV5-5
clone size: .
D gene: TRBD1
CDR3 protein: CASSSLGQENTEAFF
CDR3 DNA: TGTGCCAGCAGCTCGTTGGGACAGGAGAACACTGAAGCTTTCTTT

J gene: TRBJ1-4
V gene: TRBV5-1
clone size: .
D gene: TRBD1
CDR3 protein: CASSPGTGGEKLFF
CDR3 DNA: TGCGCCAGCAGTCCCGGGACAGGGGGCGAAAAACTGTTTTTT

J gene: TRBJ1-1
V gene: TRBV5-1
clone size: .
D gene: TRBD1
CDR3 protein: CASSFGTANTEAFF
CDR3 DNA: TGCGCCAGCAGCTTCGGGACAGCGAACACTGAAGCTTTCTTT

J gene: TRBJ1-1
V gene: TRBV28
clone size: .
D gene: TRBD1
CDR3 protein: CASSSPQGYTEAFF
CDR3 DNA: TGTGCCAGCAGTTCCCCACAGGGGTACACTGAAGCTTTCTTT

J gene: TRBJ1-5
V gene: TRBV28
clone size: .
D gene: .
CDR3 protein: CATRQGLNQPQHF
CDR3 DNA: TGTGCCACAAGGCAGGGTTTAAATCAGCCCCAGCATTTT

J gene: TRBJ2-5
V gene: TRBV5-1
clone size: .
D gene: TRBD2
CDR3 protein: CASSRGLAGSWHQETQYF
CDR3 DNA: TGCGCCAGCAGCCGGGGACTAGCGGGAAGTTGGCACCAAGAGACCCAGTACTTC

J gene: TRBJ2-6
V gene: TRBV24-1
clone size: .
D gene: .
CDR3 protein: CATSENVTGSKNSGANVLTF
CDR3 DNA: TGTGCCACCAGTGAGAACGTCACAGGGTCTAAGAACTCTGGGGCCAACGTCCTGACTTTC

J gene: TRBJ1-1
V gene: TRBV29-1
clone size: .
D gene: .
CDR3 protein: CSAKDRLNTEAFF
CDR3 DNA: TGCAGCGCTAAAGACAGGTTGAACACTGAAGCTTTCTTT

J gene: TRBJ1-1
V gene: TRBV7-3
clone size: once
D gene: TRBD1
CDR3 protein: CASSPGQGTVTTEAFF
CDR3 DNA: TGTGCCAGCAGCCCCGGACAGGGCACGGTGACGACTGAAGCTTTCTTT

J gene: TRBJ2-7
V gene: TRBV14
clone size: .
D gene: .
CDR3 protein: CASSQEAGYYEQYF
CDR3 DNA: TGTGCCAGCAGCCAAGAGGCAGGGTACTACGAGCAGTACTTC

J gene: TRBJ2-7
V gene: TRBV6-2/TRBV6-3
clone size: few
D gene: .
CDR3 protein: CASSYATLYGEQYF
CDR3 DNA: TGTGCCAGCAGTTACGCGACTCTTTACGGCGAGCAGTACTTC

J gene: TRBJ2-1
V gene: TRBV10-1
clone size: .
D gene: TRBD2
CDR3 protein: CASSVGGNNEQFF
CDR3 DNA: TGCGCCAGCAGTGTGGGGGGGAACAATGAGCAGTTCTTC

J gene: TRBJ2-1
V gene: TRBV6-4
clone size: .
D gene: TRBD2
CDR3 protein: CASRGWAAGTTNNEQFF
CDR3 DNA: TGTGCCAGCAGGGGATGGGCAGCCGGGACTACCAACAATGAGCAGTTCTTC